This TCR beta chain was recovered during a study of human T cells and chemical hapten exposure. Points from the study as a whole: Counts of TCRs above 1 in 1000 frequency stayed unchanged with DPC sensitization.

This clonotype has ten or more counts. Its antigen is as yet unknown. The CDR3 loop spans 13 amino acids. The ends were cut back, 0 bases at V and 0 bases at J, with 2 bases in the middle. The germline V gene has CDR1 SGHDT and CDR2 YYEEEE. The time point here: healthy volunteer bleed at 6 weeks. Blood, whole and unfractionated, served as the source for total RNA extraction. Using its own MiXCR run on the RACE reads, TCRdb lists one record per CDR3 protein. The sample yields around 80,000 distinct CDR3 sequences, around 8.7% seen once. The TCR originated in a male donor in good health. Some clones in this sample may be carry-over from other donors' samples. The chain has TRBV5-6 and TRBJ2-3; unclear D gene. Material for sequencing was whole blood. In DNA, the CDR3 is TGTGCCAGCAGCTTGGGGAGCACAGATACGCAGTATTTT. It yields the protein CASSLGSTDTQYF. Using reference TRBV5-6 and TRBJ2-3 for the parts outside the CDR3, the full variable domain is DAGVTQSPTHLIKTRGQQVTLRCSPKSGHDTVSWYQQALGQGPQFIFQYYEEEERQRGNFPDRFSGHQFPNYSSELNVNALLLGDSALYLCASSLGSTDTQYFGPGTRLTVL.